These 18 T cell receptor beta chains were sequenced from one sample in a study of blood T cell repertoires in COVID-19. Assay used: immunoSEQ multiplex PCR; TCRdb lists only in-frame clones, some missing. Here the sample spans some 260,000 clones, about nine tenths being singletons. Sequences were obtained from PBMCs or T cells enriched from blood (not recorded which). The receptors were sampled from a woman aged 25 to 39 with acute COVID-19.

The V gene is TRBV5-1, the J gene TRBJ2-3; 9 bases line up with TRBD1. This CDR3 is 16 amino acids long. V trimming: 2 bases; J trimming: 1 base; junction bases outside the gene matches: 5. Germline CDR1 SGHRS, CDR2 YFSETQ. CDR3 DNA sequence: TGCGCCAGCAGCTTCGACAGGGGGTCGGGCACAGATACGCAGTATTTT. Translated: CASSFDRGSGTDTQYF.

The chain couples TRBV15 to TRBJ2-5; 8 bases align to TRBD1. Germline CDR1 reads LNHNV; CDR2 reads YYDKDF (reference sequence). V dropped 4 bases and J dropped 5; count of bases not matched to a gene: 6. There are 14 residues in the CDR3. CDR3 bases: TGTGCCACCAGCAAAACAGGGGGACGGGAGACCCAGTACTTC. Protein sequence: CATSKTGGRETQYF.

The chain combines TRBV28 with TRBJ2-1, with 9 bases aligning to TRBD2. From germline, CDR1 is MDHEN and CDR2 SYDVKM. The CDR3 is 15 amino acids. The V segment lost 6 bases and the J segment 4 bases; nucleotides outside the gene matches: 7. CDR3 in amino acids: CASRRLAETYNEQFF. CDR3 DNA: TGTGCCAGCAGAAGACTAGCGGAGACTTACAATGAGCAGTTCTTC.

This chain uses TRBV13 with TRBJ2-1, with D unresolved. This CDR3 region has 14 residues. Germline V CDR1 and CDR2: PRHDT, FYEKMQ (reference sequence). The V gene lost 1 base and the J gene lost 5 bases, with 9 bases spanning the gap. For the CDR3, the DNA is TGTGCCAGCAGCTTAGTACGGGTTAACAATGAGCAGTTCTTC. This sequence encodes CASSLVRVNNEQFF.

The chain links TRBV9 to TRBJ1-2; D is possibly TRBD1 (5 bases). Trimming left V 0 bases short and J 4 bases short, with 10 bases between. From germline, CDR1 is SGDLS and CDR2 YYNGEE. There are 14 residues in the CDR3. CDR3 region: CASSVAGGSYGYTF. CDR3 sequence (DNA): TGTGCCAGCAGCGTAGCGGGGGGGAGCTATGGCTACACCTTC.

V is TRBV7-9 and J is TRBJ2-5, with D possibly being TRBD1 (5 bases). The CDR3 is made up of 14 amino acids. Trimming stripped 5 bases from V and 5 bases from J, with 15 bases between. Germline CDR1 reads SEHNR; CDR2 reads FQNEAQ (reference sequence). The CDR3 is CASSTAGKWETQYF. The CDR3 nucleotides are TGTGCCAGCAGCACTGCAGGGAAGTGGGAGACCCAGTACTTC.

V and J are TRBV5-6 and TRBJ1-2; the match to TRBD1 covers 9 bases. The germline V gene has CDR1 SGHDT and CDR2 YYEEEE. Trimming took 4 bases from V and 4 from J; bases not matched to a gene: 5. The CDR3 length is 14 residues. This CDR3 is CASSMTGGSYGYTF. The CDR3 bases are TGTGCCAGCAGCATGACAGGGGGATCCTATGGCTACACCTTC.

The rearrangement uses TRBV7-9 and TRBJ1-5; no clear D. Trimming shortened V by 1 base and J by 6 bases, and 7 bases separated the two germline ends. The CDR3 contains 13 residues. Germline V lookup: CDR1 SEHNR, CDR2 FQNEAQ (reference sequence). This CDR3 is CASSLEAGQPQHF. CDR3 nucleotides: TGTGCCAGCAGCTTAGAAGCGGGTCAGCCCCAGCATTTT.

CDR3: CASSQPTLAGAYNEQFF. CDR3 coding DNA: TGTGCCAGCAGCCAACCCACTCTAGCGGGGGCCTACAATGAGCAGTTCTTC. This rearrangement joins TRBV7-3 to TRBJ2-1; 10 bases line up with TRBD2. The V gene end was trimmed by 5 bases and the J gene end by 2 bases; junction bases not matched to a gene: 9. Germline V gives CDR1 SGHTA, CDR2 FQGTGA. The CDR3 has 17 residues.

On this clone: Other DNA variants within this sample encode the same CDR3. This chain connects TRBV28 to TRBJ2-7, with TRBD1 as a possible D gene (6 bases). Germline-derived CDR1 and CDR2 are MDHEN and SYDVKM. The V end lost 5 bases, the J end lost 10 bases, and 9 bases lay between the germline ends. This CDR3 is built from 10 residues. Here the CDR3 DNA reads TGTGCCAGCAGTCACAGGGAACAGTACTTC. Encoded protein: CASSHREQYF.

The chain has TRBV9 and TRBJ2-3, with 9 nucleotides matching TRBD1. The ends lost 2 bases at V and 2 bases at J; junction bases unmatched: 6. The germline V gene has CDR1 SGDLS and CDR2 YYNGEE. This CDR3 contains 16 residues. The CDR3 coding sequence is TGTGCCAGCAGCGTGAACAGGGGGCGCATCACAGATACGCAGTATTTT. Amino acid sequence: CASSVNRGRITDTQYF.

The V gene is TRBV6-1, the J gene TRBJ2-2; D remains ambiguous. This CDR3 is 14 amino acids long. V shed 7 bases and J shed 7 bases, with 16 bases lying between them. Germline lookup yields CDR1 MNHNS and CDR2 SASEGT. The CDR3 here is CASTFPTESGELFF. As DNA, the CDR3 is TGTGCCAGCACTTTCCCAACAGAGAGCGGGGAGCTGTTTTTT.

The gene calls are TRBV10-3 and TRBJ2-7; D is unresolved. V shed 0 bases and J shed 4 bases, with 4 bases lying between them. This CDR3 contains 12 residues. CDR1 and CDR2 from the germline V gene are ENHRY and SYGVKD. In DNA, the CDR3 is TGTGCCATCAGTGAGTCCGAGTACGAGCAGTACTTC. This translates into CAISESEYEQYF.

The gene calls are TRBV7-8 and TRBJ1-1; D remains unclear. V lost 3 bases to trimming and J lost 5 bases, with 10 bases between them. The CDR3 sequence is 13 residues long. Germline V lookup: CDR1 SGHVS, CDR2 FQNEAQ. The CDR3 region is CASSFSGKTEAFF. Here the CDR3 DNA reads TGTGCCAGCAGCTTTTCAGGAAAAACTGAAGCTTTCTTT.

V usage is TRBV5-6 and J usage is TRBJ1-1; D may be TRBD1 (6 bases). Deletions cut 4 bases from V and 0 bases from J, with 19 bases between. This CDR3 is 17 amino acids long. The V gene's germline CDR1 is SGHDT and CDR2 YYEEEE. The CDR3 region has the DNA TGTGCCAGCAGCCGCCGGACAGTCGAAGAATTGAACACTGAAGCTTTCTTT. Its protein product is CASSRRTVEELNTEAFF.

This sequence joins TRBV6-5 and TRBJ2-7; 12 bases map to TRBD2. V lost 4 bases and J lost 7; bases outside the gene matches: 11. The V gene's germline CDR1 is MNHEY and CDR2 SVGAGI. This CDR3 is 16 amino acids long. DNA of the CDR3: TGTGCCAGCAGTTCTACAGGACTAGCGGGGACTGAGGAGCAGTACTTC. Protein product: CASSSTGLAGTEEQYF.

The chain links TRBV29-1 to TRBJ1-4; 9 nucleotides agree with TRBD1. The V gene's germline CDR1 is SQVTM and CDR2 ANQGSEA. The CDR3 contains 15 residues. The J segment lost 8 bases and the V segment lost 4 bases, leaving 11 bases of the junction unmatched. CDR3 residues: CSVVDPDRGREKLFF. The CDR3 DNA follows: TGCAGCGTTGTCGACCCCGACAGGGGGAGAGAAAAACTGTTTTTT.

The chain uses TRBV6-1 and TRBJ2-7; possible D gene TRBD1, 6 bases. V was cut by 4 bases and J by 4 bases, with 20 bases left in between. The CDR3 sequence is 16 residues long. Germline CDR1 is MNHNS and CDR2 is SASEGT. The CDR3 loop reads CASSGFTGSWIYEQYF. CDR3 nucleotides: TGTGCCAGCAGTGGATTTACAGGGAGCTGGATTTACGAGCAGTACTTC.